What follows are 2 T cell receptor beta chains derived from one specimen sequenced in a study of response to subunit inactivated influenza vaccine. From the RT-PCR reads, TCRdb called clonotypes with MiXCR, one entry per CDR3 protein. The repertoire holds a few hundred thousand distinct CDR3 sequences, with around 11% as singletons. The sample also formed part of further work on T cells expressing NK-cell markers. That investigation notes: Generation of TCR beta cDNA was performed by 5'RACE template switching incorporating UMIs.

The input for sequencing was PBMCs from blood, taken on the day of vaccination. These receptors were taken from a man between 45 and 60 years old who received an inactivated influenza vaccine.

This clonotype was observed a few times. The V gene is TRBV7-2, the J gene TRBJ2-7; D unclear. Germline assignment: CDR1 SGHTA and CDR2 FQGNSA. The CDR3 runs to 14 residues. V was trimmed by 4 bases and J by 0 bases, leaving 10 bases between them. The CDR3, as DNA: TGTGCCAGCAGCTCTCAGCGTGGCTCCTACGAGCAGTACTTC. Its translation: CASSSQRGSYEQYF. The full variable domain, rest sourced from reference TRBV7-2 and TRBJ2-7, is GAGVSQSPSNKVTEKGKDVELRCDPISGHTALYWYRQSLGQGLEFLIYFQGNSAPDKSGLPSDRFSAERTGGSVSTLTIQRTQQEDSAVYLCASSSQRGSYEQYFGPGTRLTVT.

This clonotype was seen ten or more times. The chain carries TRBV12-3 or TRBV12-4 and TRBJ2-6; D gene uncertain. CDR3 size: 14 residues. Trimming removed 3 bases at V and 12 bases at J, with 15 bases between. The CDR3 nucleotides are TGTGCCAGCAGTTTGCTCGCGGCCCCCCTCGTCCTGACTTTC. This sequence encodes CASSLLAAPLVLTF.